The next 32 T cell receptor beta chains were all read from a single sample in a study of glioma-infiltrating T cells after dendritic cell vaccination. The time point: after dendritic cell vaccination, including at tumor progression/relapse. The method was immunoSEQ multiplex PCR; TCRdb's version includes in-frame clones alone and lacks a portion of them. The table records roughly 100,000 clones, 90% of them present only once. The sequences come from blood, collected after dendritic cell vaccination. The receptors were gathered from a human donor with glioblastoma.

The chain recombines TRBV7-9 with TRBJ2-3; D not resolved. Germline CDR1 reads SEHNR; CDR2 reads FQNEAQ (reference sequence). There are 11 residues in the CDR3. The V gene lost 5 bases and the J gene lost 12 bases, with 12 bases spanning the gap. CDR3 sequence: CASSMTPPQYF. As DNA, the CDR3 is TGTGCCAGCAGCATGACACCCCCCCAGTATTTT.

The CDR3 sequence is CASSLGLAGRSTDTQYF. For the CDR3, the DNA is TGTGCCAGCAGTCTGGGTCTAGCGGGTAGAAGCACAGATACGCAGTATTTT. The V call is TRBV7-9, the J call TRBJ2-3; 8 bases agree with TRBD2. Germline assignment: CDR1 SEHNR and CDR2 FQNEAQ (reference sequence). CDR3 size: 17 residues. V was pared by 6 bases and J by 0 bases, with 11 bases of the junction left unmatched.

V and J are TRBV6-1 and TRBJ2-7, with 7 bases matching TRBD1. Trimming removed 8 bases from V and 3 bases from J; junction bases left unmatched: 10. The germline V gene encodes CDR1 MNHNS and CDR2 SASEGT. The CDR3 has 14 amino acids. CDR3 sequence reads: CASPPRRDSYEQYF. Written as DNA, the CDR3 is TGTGCCAGCCCCCCCCGCCGGGACAGCTACGAGCAGTACTTC.

This clone showed up just once. The chain carries TRBV4-1 and TRBJ2-7; TRBD1 matches at 10 bases. The length of the CDR3 is 15 residues. J gave up 2 bases and V 2 bases, and 3 bases lay outside the gene matches. In germline, CDR1 is MGHRA, CDR2 YSYEKL. The CDR3 protein is CASSQSGTGAYEQYF. The CDR3 DNA follows: TGCGCCAGCAGCCAATCCGGGACAGGGGCCTACGAGCAGTACTTC.

This rearrangement joins TRBV4-1 to TRBJ2-1; 11 nucleotides align to TRBD2. Germline V lookup: CDR1 MGHRA, CDR2 YSYEKL. Unmatched junction bases numbered 9, after V lost 1 base and J lost 4 bases. CDR3 length equals 18 residues. DNA of the CDR3: TGCGCCAGCAGCCAAGGAGGGGGCACTAGCGGGAGTTACAATGAGCAGTTCTTC. It is translated as CASSQGGGTSGSYNEQFF.

In this sample, this clone turned up once. The chain combines TRBV9 with TRBJ2-5, with 8 bases matching TRBD2. The germline V gene has CDR1 SGDLS and CDR2 YYNGEE. Unmatched junction bases numbered 9, after V lost 0 bases and J lost 5 bases. This CDR3 region has 16 residues. This CDR3 reads CASSVETGGGWETQYF. As DNA, the CDR3 is TGTGCCAGCAGCGTAGAGACGGGGGGGGGCTGGGAGACCCAGTACTTC.

J is TRBJ2-3 and V is TRBV5-1; possible D gene TRBD1, 6 bases. Germline V gene lookup returns CDR1 SGHRS and CDR2 YFSETQ. V gave up 3 bases and J gave up 0 bases, with 14 bases separating them. The CDR3 is made up of 16 amino acids. The CDR3 here is CASSSQLRGSTDTQYF. CDR3 in DNA: TGCGCCAGCAGCTCGCAGCTCAGGGGAAGCACAGATACGCAGTATTTT.

This sequence joins TRBV7-8 and TRBJ2-7, with 9 nucleotides matching TRBD1. This CDR3 is built from 14 residues. V lost 6 bases and J lost 6; bases outside the gene matches: 9. Germline CDR1 and CDR2: SGHVS and FQNEAQ. CDR3 DNA: TGTGCCAGCAGTTACCGGGACAGGGTATTCGAGCAGTACTTC. Protein: CASSYRDRVFEQYF.

Only one count was recorded for this clone. V gene TRBV29-1 combines with J gene TRBJ2-5, with D maybe TRBD1 (5 bases). Germline loops: CDR1 SQVTM, CDR2 ANQGSEA. The length of the CDR3 is 13 residues. With 1 base removed from V and 5 bases from J, the gap between germline ends came to 11 bases. Here the CDR3 DNA reads TGCAGCGTTGAAGCGCAGGGTAGGGAGACCCAGTACTTC. Protein: CSVEAQGRETQYF. The full variable domain, completed using reference TRBV29-1 and TRBJ2-5, is SAVISQKPSRDICQRGTSLTIQCQVDSQVTMMFWYRQQPGQSLTLIATANQGSEATYESGFVIDKFPISRPNLTFSTLTVSNMSPEDSSIYLCSVEAQGRETQYFGPGTRLLVL.

The sample holds a few counts of this clone. The chain employs TRBV6-5 and TRBJ2-3, with 9 bases lining up with TRBD2. Germline values: CDR1 MNHEY, CDR2 SVGAGI. The CDR3 is made up of 15 amino acids. The V segment lost 0 bases and the J segment 4 bases; nucleotides outside the gene matches: 2. This chain's CDR3 is CASSYSAGGPDTQYF. In DNA, the CDR3 is TGTGCCAGCAGTTACTCGGCGGGGGGGCCAGATACGCAGTATTTT.

This chain connects TRBV5-1 to TRBJ1-2, with 8 positions matching TRBD1. The junction had 12 bases not matched to a gene; V was cut back by 4 bases and J by 4 bases. Germline loops: CDR1 SGHRS, CDR2 YFSETQ. This CDR3 has 16 residues. CDR3 in DNA: TGCGCCAGCAGCCCCTACTCCGGGACAGGCTCCTATGGCTACACCTTC. Encoded protein: CASSPYSGTGSYGYTF.

This chain joins TRBV5-1 and TRBJ2-1; 13 nucleotides line up with TRBD2. Germline V lookup: CDR1 SGHRS, CDR2 YFSETQ. V lost 5 bases to trimming and J lost 7 bases; unmatched junction nucleotides: 6. The CDR3 runs to 15 residues. The chain's CDR3 is CASRRTSGSGNEQFF. CDR3 sequence (DNA): TGCGCCAGCAGGCGGACTAGCGGGAGTGGTAATGAGCAGTTCTTC.

This clone has just one count. This chain links TRBV5-8 with TRBJ2-3; TRBD1 matches 11 bases. V gave up 4 bases and J gave up 4 bases; unmatched junction bases: 2. CDR3 length: 14 amino acids. Germline V lookup: CDR1 SGHTS, CDR2 YDEGEE. CDR3 loop: CASSTGQGADTQYF. In nucleotides, the CDR3 is TGTGCCAGCAGCACGGGACAGGGGGCAGATACGCAGTATTTT.

The chain links TRBV6-4 to TRBJ2-2, with D possibly matching TRBD1 (5 bases). Per the germline V gene, CDR1 is MRHNA and CDR2 is SNTAGT. The V end was cut by 0 bases, the J end by 6 bases, with 5 bases between. The CDR3 sequence is 13 residues long. CDR3 nucleotides: TGTGCCAGCAGTGACTCGGGGCCCGGGGAGCTGTTTTTT. Translated, it gives CASSDSGPGELFF.

The V and J genes are TRBV6-1 and TRBJ2-1, with TRBD2 identical over 9 bases. Germline loops: CDR1 MNHNS, CDR2 SASEGT. With V trimmed by 0 bases and J by 7 bases, 7 bases remained unmatched. CDR3 length: 16 amino acids. The DNA of the CDR3 is TGTGCCAGCAGTGAAGCTTTAGCGGGAGTATCAAATGAGCAGTTCTTC. Protein sequence: CASSEALAGVSNEQFF.

Only one count was recorded for this clone. The chain uses TRBV19 and TRBJ2-3, with 7 bases fitting TRBD1. This CDR3 contains 14 residues. The junction had 6 bases not matched to a gene; V was cut back by 8 bases and J by 1 base. Germline values: CDR1 LNHDA, CDR2 SQIVND (reference sequence). The CDR3 bases are TGTGCCAGTGCTCCGGGACAGCGCACAGATACGCAGTATTTT. It encodes CASAPGQRTDTQYF.

The chain joins TRBV5-1 to TRBJ2-1, with D hard to call. This CDR3 comprises 15 residues. Germline CDR1 SGHRS, CDR2 YFSETQ. The V gene lost 1 base and the J gene lost 2 bases, with 10 bases spanning the gap. CDR3 DNA: TGCGCCAGCAGCTTGTCAGATCGAACCTACAATGAGCAGTTCTTC. Translated, it gives CASSLSDRTYNEQFF.

This clone was recorded only once. This chain joins TRBV19 and TRBJ1-2; the D is unclear. Germline V gene sequence: CDR1 LNHDA, CDR2 SQIVND (reference sequence). This CDR3 contains 15 residues. Trimming shortened V by 6 bases and J by 7 bases, and 21 bases separated the two germline ends. CDR3 in DNA: TGTGCCAGTAGGACCGCGGGCAGGTCGGGCTCTGGCTACACCTTC. It codes for CASRTAGRSGSGYTF.

This chain connects TRBV7-9 to TRBJ2-5; no clear D. The CDR3 totals 14 residues. Per germline, CDR1 SEHNR and CDR2 FQNEAQ (reference sequence). V was cut by 4 bases and J by 5 bases, with 14 bases left in between. The CDR3 DNA is TGTGCCAGCAGCTCCCTCGGTACCTTGGAGACCCAGTACTTC. It encodes CASSSLGTLETQYF. The full variable domain, rest sourced from reference TRBV7-9 and TRBJ2-5, is DTGVSQNPRHKITKRGQNVTFRCDPISEHNRLYWYRQTLGQGPEFLTYFQNEAQLEKSRLLSDRFSAERPKGSFSTLEIQRTEQGDSAMYLCASSSLGTLETQYFGPGTRLLVL.

CDR3 DNA: TGTGCCAGCAGCGGCGGACAGGGCGGGAGCAATCAGCCCCAGCATTTT. Amino acids: CASSGGQGGSNQPQHF. This chain connects TRBV7-8 to TRBJ1-5; 8 nucleotides align to TRBD1. CDR1 and CDR2 from the germline V gene are SGHVS and FQNEAQ. This CDR3 is 16 amino acids long. With V trimmed by 5 bases and J by 1 base, 7 bases remained unmatched.

The rearrangement uses TRBV7-2 and TRBJ2-2, with a tentative D call TRBD2 (7 bases). This CDR3 is 16 amino acids long. Germline CDR1 and CDR2: SGHTA and FQGNSA. V lost 1 base and J lost 7, with 16 bases in between. CDR3 DNA: TGTGCCAGCAGCTTAGTAGTGGGGGGGCGAAGCGGGGAGCTGTTTTTT. Encoded protein: CASSLVVGGRSGELFF.

The rearrangement links TRBV7-8 to TRBJ2-5; maybe TRBD1 (7 bases). The length of the CDR3 is 13 residues. V lost 7 bases to trimming and J lost 4 bases, with 13 bases between them. Germline V gives CDR1 SGHVS, CDR2 FQNEAQ. The DNA of the CDR3 is TGTGCCAGCAATCCAGGGGGAGGAGAGACCCAGTACTTC. This translates into CASNPGGGETQYF.

This chain connects TRBV4-1 to TRBJ1-1, with TRBD1 identical over 7 bases. The trim removed 0 bases at V and 3 bases at J, leaving 13 bases unmatched. In germline, CDR1 is MGHRA, CDR2 YSYEKL. The CDR3 has 18 residues. This CDR3 is CASSQDLKGAGSYTEAFF. CDR3 sequence (DNA): TGCGCCAGCAGCCAAGATCTTAAGGGGGCGGGTTCCTACACTGAAGCTTTCTTT.

The V call is TRBV6-5, the J call TRBJ1-5; D is uncertain. V lost 4 bases to trimming and J lost 1 base, with 8 bases between them. The CDR3 loop spans 14 amino acids. Germline V CDR1 and CDR2: MNHEY, SVGAGI. DNA of the CDR3: TGTGCCAGCAGTTCCGGGATCAGCAATCAGCCCCAGCATTTT. This sequence encodes CASSSGISNQPQHF.

V is TRBV5-5 and J is TRBJ2-3; no reliable D call. Germline loops: CDR1 SGHKS, CDR2 YYEKEE (reference sequence). The CDR3 runs to 14 residues. Trimming shortened V by 0 bases and J by 2 bases, and 7 bases separated the two germline ends. CDR3 nucleotide sequence: TGTGCCAGCAGCTTGGACTACTCCACAGATACGCAGTATTTT. Encoded protein: CASSLDYSTDTQYF. Using reference TRBV5-5 and TRBJ2-3 for the parts outside the CDR3, the full variable domain is DAGVTQSPTHLIKTRGQQVTLRCSPISGHKSVSWYQQVLGQGPQFIFQYYEKEERGRGNFPDRFSARQFPNYSSELNVNALLLGDSALYLCASSLDYSTDTQYFGPGTRLTVL.

The count of this clone is one. V and J are TRBV5-1 and TRBJ2-5; no definite D call. CDR1 is SGHRS, CDR2 YFSETQ, per germline. This CDR3 has 12 residues. V was cut by 0 bases and J by 4 bases, with 4 bases left in between. The CDR3, as DNA: TGCGCCAGCAGCTTGGTCCGAGAGACCCAGTACTTC. The encoded protein is CASSLVRETQYF.

The chain is built from TRBV5-4 and TRBJ2-7; D possibly corresponds to TRBD1 (6 bases). The V end lost 4 bases, the J end lost 0 bases, and 17 bases lay between the germline ends. The germline V gene has CDR1 SGHNT and CDR2 YYREEE (reference sequence). This CDR3 comprises 16 residues. CDR3: CASSSPGAKGSYEQYF. The CDR3 bases are TGTGCCAGCAGCAGCCCAGGGGCGAAGGGCTCCTACGAGCAGTACTTC. Combining the CDR3 with reference TRBV5-4 and TRBJ2-7 gives the whole variable domain ETGVTQSPTHLIKTRGQQVTLRCSSQSGHNTVSWYQQALGQGPQFIFQYYREEENGRGNFPPRFSGLQFPNYSSELNVNALELDDSALYLCASSSPGAKGSYEQYFGPGTRLTVT.

This rearrangement joins TRBV7-2 to TRBJ2-2; possible D gene TRBD1, 5 bases. This CDR3 is built from 14 residues. Trimming cost V 4 bases and J 3 bases, with 9 bases left between them. Per the germline V gene, CDR1 is SGHTA and CDR2 is FQGNSA. CDR3 loop: CASSWIRDTGELFF. CDR3 DNA sequence: TGTGCCAGCAGCTGGATCAGGGACACCGGGGAGCTGTTTTTT.

This sequence joins TRBV19 and TRBJ1-5; D not certain. V gave up 9 bases and J gave up 5 bases, with 14 bases separating them. This CDR3 spans 13 amino acids. The germline gives CDR1 LNHDA, CDR2 SQIVND (reference sequence). This chain's CDR3 is CASLSSIYQPQHF. The CDR3 nucleotides read TGTGCCAGCCTATCTTCCATCTATCAGCCCCAGCATTTT.

In the case of this clone: One end of the junction fails to match germline, which may point to a read error. The chain joins TRBV19 to TRBJ1-5; TRBD1 matches at 9 bases. The CDR3 loop spans 13 amino acids. Germline lookup yields CDR1 LNHDA and CDR2 SQIVND (reference sequence). The CDR3 coding sequence is TGTACCAGTTCTACAGGGGGCAGTCAGCCCCAGCATTTT. Protein sequence: CTSSTGGSQPQHF.

In this sample, this clone turned up once. The chain recombines TRBV6-5 with TRBJ1-4, with 12 nucleotides matching TRBD1. The CDR3 covers 15 residues. Germline values: CDR1 MNHEY, CDR2 SVGAGI. V was clipped by 4 bases and J by 11 bases; unmatched bases: 8. CDR3 sequence reads: CASSFFSGTGGKLFF. The CDR3 DNA is TGTGCCAGCAGTTTCTTTTCCGGGACAGGGGGCAAACTGTTTTTT.

The chain carries TRBV6-5 and TRBJ1-3; D is possibly TRBD1 (5 bases). V lost 10 bases, J lost 0 bases, and 10 bases lay in between. The germline V gene encodes CDR1 MNHEY and CDR2 SVGAGI. There are 13 residues in the CDR3. The CDR3 nucleotides are TGTGCCACCAGCGACAGCTCTGGAAACACCATATATTTT. It encodes CATSDSSGNTIYF.